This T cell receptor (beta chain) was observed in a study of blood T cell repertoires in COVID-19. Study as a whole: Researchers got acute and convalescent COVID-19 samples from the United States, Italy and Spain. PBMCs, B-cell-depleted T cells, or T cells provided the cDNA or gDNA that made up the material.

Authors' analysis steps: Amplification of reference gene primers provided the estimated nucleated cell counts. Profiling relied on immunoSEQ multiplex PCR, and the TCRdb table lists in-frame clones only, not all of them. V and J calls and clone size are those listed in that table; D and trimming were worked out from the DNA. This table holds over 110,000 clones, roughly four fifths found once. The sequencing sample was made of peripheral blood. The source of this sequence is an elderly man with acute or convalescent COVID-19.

CDR3 in amino acids: CSASDADRAGTDTQYF. As DNA, the CDR3 is TGCAGTGCTAGTGATGCGGACAGGGCAGGGACAGATACGCAGTATTTT. The chain is built from TRBV20-1 and TRBJ2-3; 8 bases are shared with TRBD1. Trimming removed 3 bases from V and 3 bases from J; junction bases left unmatched: 11. The CDR3 length is 16 residues. Germline CDR1 is DFQATT and CDR2 is SNEGSKA (reference sequence).